This T cell receptor beta chain originates from a study of shared clonotypes between healthy human individuals. Measured with immunoSEQ multiplex PCR; TCRdb has only the in-frame clones, and not every one. The table includes approximately 500,000 clones, over 70% detected once. Germline V gene sequence: CDR1 GTSNPN, CDR2 SVGIG (reference sequence). The length of the CDR3 is 15 residues. The V and J ends lost 2 bases and 2 bases respectively, with 13 bases between them. The genes are TRBV30 and TRBJ2-1; maybe TRBD2 (5 bases). The sequenced sample consisted of PBMCs. The TCR sequence derives from a woman aged 40 to 50 in good health. Some clones in this sample may be carry-over from other donors' samples. The DNA of the CDR3 is TGTGCCTGGAGTCTTGCTAGCTTCGCCTACAATGAGCAGTTCTTC. This gives the protein CAWSLASFAYNEQFF.